The 27 T cell receptor beta chains listed next were all sequenced from one sample in a study of neurological immune-mediated disorders. TCRdb re-analysed the 5' RACE reads in MiXCR, keeping a single row per CDR3 protein. Of about 57,000 distinct CDR3 sequences in the sample, 12% are singletons; the top ten hold 9.5% to 12%. Source material: PBMCs. The source of these receptors is a woman aged 55-69 years with HTLV-1-associated myelopathy (HAM/TSP).

This clonotype was seen many times. The chain has TRBV4-1 and TRBJ2-5; D call uncertain. The CDR3 contains 18 residues. The V and J ends lost 4 bases and 0 bases respectively, with 21 bases between them. CDR1 is MGHRA and CDR2 is YSYEKL in the germline V gene. CDR3 amino acids: CASSLRLVVGSYQETQYF. As DNA, the CDR3 is TGCGCCAGCAGCCTGCGGCTAGTCGTGGGTTCTTACCAAGAGACCCAGTACTTC.

Comment on this clonotype: Just one base apart from a much larger clone, this may be a read error. The chain carries TRBV7-2 and TRBJ2-5; D perhaps matches TRBD2 (5 bases). Looked up from germline, CDR1 is SGHTA and CDR2 is FQGNSA. This CDR3 has 14 amino acids. The CDR3 coding sequence is TGTGACAGCAGCCCCCTCCGGGGAGAGGGGACCCAGTACTTC. It is translated as CDSSPLRGEGTQYF.

The sample holds many counts of this clonotype. The rearrangement uses TRBV28 and TRBJ1-3, with a possible D match to TRBD1 (6 bases). The CDR3 runs 15 residues. The V gene's germline CDR1 is MDHEN and CDR2 SYDVKM. V lost 3 bases and J lost 3, with 12 bases in between. CDR3 sequence (DNA): TGTGCCAGCAGTTTTTCAACAGGGAATGGAAACACCATATATTTT. Translation gives CASSFSTGNGNTIYF.

This clonotype was counted many times. This chain connects TRBV4-1 to TRBJ2-7; the D call may be TRBD1 or TRBD2 (5 bases each). V was clipped by 3 bases and J by 0 bases, with 9 bases between them. This CDR3 is 14 amino acids long. In germline, CDR1 is MGHRA, CDR2 YSYEKL. The CDR3 nucleotides read TGCGCCAGCAGCCAGGGGGTAGGCTCCTACGAGCAGTACTTC. The encoded protein is CASSQGVGSYEQYF.

CDR3 nucleotide sequence: TGTGCCAGCAGCCAAGAAAACTACCCGTCGCAGTATTTT. As protein: CASSQENYPSQYF. V is TRBV14 and J is TRBJ2-3; no clear D gene. Trimming cost V 0 bases and J 10 bases, with 11 bases left between them. Germline V CDR1 and CDR2: SGHDN, FVKESK. The CDR3 runs 13 residues.

Here the CDR3 reads CASTFGTSGGNEQFF. CDR3 DNA: TGTGCCAGCACCTTCGGGACTAGCGGTGGGAATGAGCAGTTCTTC. This chain uses TRBV9 with TRBJ2-1; 11 nucleotides match TRBD2. V dropped 6 bases and J dropped 7; count of bases not matched to a gene: 9. Germline loops: CDR1 SGDLS, CDR2 YYNGEE. This CDR3 spans 15 amino acids. Using reference TRBV9 and TRBJ2-1 for the parts outside the CDR3, the full variable domain is DSGVTQTPKHLITATGQRVTLRCSPRSGDLSVYWYQQSLDQGLQFLIQYYNGEERAKGNILERFSAQQFPDLHSELNLSSLELGDSALYFCASTFGTSGGNEQFFGPGTRLTVL.

This clonotype was recorded many times. The V gene is TRBV5-6, the J gene TRBJ1-6; 9 bases are shared with TRBD1. Losses at the gene ends were 0 bases for V and 10 bases for J; bases not matched to a gene: 14. Germline V gives CDR1 SGHDT, CDR2 YYEEEE. CDR3 size: 18 residues. The CDR3 nucleotides read TGTGCCAGCAGCTTGGGGGGACAGGGACCCTTTTCAAGCTCACCCCTCCACTTT. This encodes CASSLGGQGPFSSSPLHF.

In this sample, this clonotype turned up many times. The rearrangement uses TRBV3-1 and TRBJ2-5, with 9 positions matching TRBD2. Germline trimming cut 3 bases from V and 5 bases from J; bases unmatched to any gene: 7. Germline-derived CDR1 and CDR2 are LGHDT and YNNKEL (reference sequence). The CDR3 has 15 amino acids. The CDR3 DNA sequence: TGTGCCAGCAGCCACAATAGCGGGAGAGACGAGACCCAGTACTTC. Translated, it gives CASSHNSGRDETQYF.

This clonotype was recorded many times. V is TRBV29-1 and J is TRBJ2-4; a possible D gene is TRBD1 (6 bases). This CDR3 is 12 amino acids long. The germline V gene encodes CDR1 SQVTM and CDR2 ANQGSEA. V lost 4 bases and J lost 8, with 12 bases in between. The CDR3 region is CSVVLQGDIQYF. CDR3 in DNA: TGCAGCGTTGTTTTACAGGGAGACATTCAGTACTTC.

Ten or more counts support this clonotype. This chain uses TRBV20-1 with TRBJ1-6, with D uncertain. The CDR3 sequence is 15 residues long. V shed 4 bases and J shed 5 bases, with 15 bases lying between them. Germline V gene data show CDR1 as DFQATT and CDR2 as SNEGSKA (reference sequence). The CDR3 is CSATTTLGDNSPLHF. CDR3 in DNA: TGCAGTGCTACGACAACTCTTGGGGATAATTCACCCCTCCACTTT.

The sample holds many counts of this clonotype. The rearrangement joins TRBV2 to TRBJ2-1, with 7 bases aligning to TRBD1. J lost 10 bases, V lost 6 bases, and 9 bases had no gene match. Germline V gene data show CDR1 as SNHLY and CDR2 as FYNNEI. CDR3 length equals 13 residues. CDR3 nucleotide sequence: TGTGCCAGCAGCACCGAGGGGGCAAGAGAGCAGTTCTTC. It codes for CASSTEGAREQFF.

This clonotype was recorded at least ten times. V gene TRBV20-1 combines with J gene TRBJ2-1, with 12 nucleotides matching TRBD2. Per the germline V gene, CDR1 is DFQATT and CDR2 is SNEGSKA (reference sequence). The trim removed 7 bases at V and 7 bases at J, leaving 14 bases unmatched. This CDR3 comprises 16 residues. The CDR3 DNA reads as TGCAGTGTACCCGACCCGCGGACTAGCGGGATGAATGAGCAGTTCTTC. As protein: CSVPDPRTSGMNEQFF.

In this sample, this clonotype turned up many times. The CDR3 reads CASSASIFKETEAFF. Written as DNA, the CDR3 is TGTGCCAGCAGTGCGTCCATCTTTAAGGAGACTGAAGCTTTCTTT. The chain has TRBV2 and TRBJ1-1, with unresolved D. The V end lost 4 bases, the J end lost 5 bases, and 17 bases lay between the germline ends. This CDR3 spans 15 amino acids. The germline CDR1 and CDR2 sequences are SNHLY and FYNNEI. Based on the CDR3 plus reference TRBV2 and TRBJ1-1, the full variable domain is EPEVTQTPSHQVTQMGQEVILRCVPISNHLYFYWYRQILGQKVEFLVSFYNNEISEKSEIFDDQFSVERPDGSNFTLKIRSTKLEDSAMYFCASSASIFKETEAFFGQGTRLTVV.

The chain combines TRBV5-1 with TRBJ2-2, with TRBD1 identical over 7 bases. This CDR3 is 15 amino acids long. Germline V gene data show CDR1 as SGHRS and CDR2 as YFSETQ. V gave up 0 bases and J gave up 5 bases; unmatched junction bases: 4. Here the CDR3 reads CASSLDDRATGELFF. Written as DNA, the CDR3 is TGCGCCAGCAGCTTGGACGACAGGGCGACCGGGGAGCTGTTTTTT. Full variable domain (remainder filled in from reference TRBV5-1 and TRBJ2-2): KAGVTQTPRYLIKTRGQQVTLSCSPISGHRSVSWYQQTPGQGLQFLFEYFSETQRNKGNFPGRFSGRQFSNSRSEMNVSTLELGDSALYLCASSLDDRATGELFFGEGSRLTVL.

This clonotype was seen ten or more times. The chain uses TRBV5-1 and TRBJ1-1; D gene ambiguous. V was shortened by 1 base and J by 0 bases, with 10 bases between the two germline ends. The CDR3 runs to 15 residues. Germline CDR1 and CDR2: SGHRS and YFSETQ. CDR3 nucleotide sequence: TGCGCCAGCAGCTTGAACAGCGGATTGAACACTGAAGCTTTCTTT. Residues: CASSLNSGLNTEAFF.

This clonotype was seen a few times. V and J are TRBV12-5 and TRBJ1-1; D might be TRBD1 (5 bases). V lost 0 bases and J 5 bases, leaving 31 bases between the germline ends. Germline-derived CDR1 and CDR2 are LGHNT and FRNRAP. The CDR3 extends over 21 amino acids. The CDR3 nucleotides are TGTGCTAGTGGTTTGGTTATTGTCAGGGAACCTTTGACTACCCGGGGGACTGAAGCTTTCTTT. Translated: CASGLVIVREPLTTRGTEAFF.

The table lists this clonotype with many counts. This chain joins TRBV12-3 or TRBV12-4 and TRBJ1-1; D not certain. The CDR3 is 13 residues long. Trimming stripped 3 bases from V and 1 base from J, with 6 bases between. The CDR3: CASSFTENTEAFF. The DNA of the CDR3 is TGTGCCAGCAGTTTCACTGAGAACACTGAAGCTTTCTTT.

This clonotype was counted at least ten times. The chain has TRBV7-9 and TRBJ2-6; no clear D. The V end was cut by 1 base, the J end by 4 bases, with 5 bases between. The germline V gene has CDR1 SEHNR and CDR2 FQNEAQ (reference sequence). This CDR3 has 14 residues. Written as DNA, the CDR3 is TGTGCCAGCAGCTTAGATGTGGGGGCCAACGTCCTGACTTTC. Its translation is CASSLDVGANVLTF.

In its sample, this clonotype was seen many times. V usage is TRBV20-1 and J usage is TRBJ2-4, with TRBD2 matching 14 bases. CDR1 is DFQATT, CDR2 SNEGSKA, per germline (reference sequence). This CDR3 comprises 14 residues. The V segment lost 6 bases and the J segment 8 bases; nucleotides outside the gene matches: 6. The CDR3 spells CSASTSGREDIQYF. The CDR3 bases are TGCAGTGCATCGACTAGCGGGAGGGAAGACATTCAGTACTTC.

This clonotype has a count of ten or more. The chain combines TRBV25-1 with TRBJ2-1; D uncertain. The length of the CDR3 is 16 residues. CDR1 is MGHDK and CDR2 is SYGVNS in the germline V gene. Trimming removed 9 bases from V and 2 bases from J, with 20 bases in between. CDR3 loop: CASRPTASDPYNEQFF. DNA for the CDR3: TGTGCCAGTCGCCCCACAGCGTCGGATCCCTACAATGAGCAGTTCTTC.

This clonotype was seen a few times. This sequence joins TRBV27 and TRBJ1-6; 10 bases fit TRBD1. Germline CDR1 is MNHEY and CDR2 is SMNVEV (reference sequence). There are 16 residues in the CDR3. With V trimmed by 6 bases and J by 7 bases, 9 bases remained unmatched. The CDR3 nucleotides are TGTGCCAGCAGGGTGGACAGGGGGGAATTAAATTCACCCCTCCACTTT. This translates into CASRVDRGELNSPLHF.

This clonotype was counted a few times. The CDR3 reads CASSRGGSDTQYF. CDR3 bases: TGTGCCAGCTCCCGCGGGGGGTCAGATACGCAGTATTTT. V is TRBV11-2 and J is TRBJ2-3, with 8 bases fitting TRBD2. V lost 8 bases, J lost 4 bases, and 5 bases stayed unmatched. This CDR3 is 13 amino acids long. Per the germline V gene, CDR1 is SGHAT and CDR2 is FQNNGV.

This clonotype rates as medium-sized. The chain combines TRBV29-1 with TRBJ2-5, with 9 bases that match TRBD2. This CDR3 has 15 amino acids. Germline loops: CDR1 SQVTM, CDR2 ANQGSEA. V was clipped by 4 bases and J by 4 bases; unmatched bases: 10. The CDR3 bases are TGCAGCGTTGGAACCTTAGCGGGAGTAGGAGAGACCCAGTACTTC. Translating it yields CSVGTLAGVGETQYF. The whole variable domain, remainder taken from reference TRBV29-1 and TRBJ2-5, is SAVISQKPSRDICQRGTSLTIQCQVDSQVTMMFWYRQQPGQSLTLIATANQGSEATYESGFVIDKFPISRPNLTFSTLTVSNMSPEDSSIYLCSVGTLAGVGETQYFGPGTRLLVL.

In this sample, this clonotype turned up many times. The CDR3 sequence is CASARGASSYNEQFF. The CDR3 DNA reads as TGTGCCAGCGCGCGGGGGGCGAGCTCCTACAATGAGCAGTTCTTC. V and J are TRBV7-2 and TRBJ2-1, with 8 bases identical to TRBD2. This CDR3 comprises 15 residues. V gave up 8 bases and J gave up 0 bases; unmatched junction bases: 6. Germline V CDR1 and CDR2: SGHTA, FQGNSA.

This clonotype has just a few counts. This could be a read error, since a much larger clone is one nucleotide away. V gene TRBV5-1 combines with J gene TRBJ2-4; D is unclear. Trimming took off 0 bases at V and 4 bases at J, with 14 bases between the two ends. Germline V gene lookup returns CDR1 SGHRS and CDR2 YFSETQ. This CDR3 spans 16 amino acids. For the CDR3, the DNA is TGCGCCAGCAGCTTGGGCTTCGGAAAAACAAAAAACATTCAGTACTTC. Translating it yields CASSLGFGKTKNIQYF. Full variable domain (missing parts from reference TRBV5-1 and TRBJ2-4): KAGVTQTPRYLIKTRGQQVTLSCSPISGHRSVSWYQQTPGQGLQFLFEYFSETQRNKGNFPGRFSGRQFSNSRSEMNVSTLELGDSALYLCASSLGFGKTKNIQYFGAGTRLSVL.

This clonotype was picked up many times. V is TRBV28 and J is TRBJ2-1; the match to TRBD2 covers 10 bases. V shed 5 bases, J shed 1 base, and the junction held 11 bases outside the gene matches. The CDR3 contains 18 residues. The germline gives CDR1 MDHEN, CDR2 SYDVKM. CDR3 nucleotides: TGTGCCAGCAGTCCTTGGACCCTAGCGGGAGCTTCCTACAATGAGCAGTTCTTC. Translation gives CASSPWTLAGASYNEQFF.

This chain joins TRBV11-2 and TRBJ1-4; no reliable D call. Per germline, CDR1 SGHAT and CDR2 FQNNGV. The CDR3 has 15 residues. Deletions cut 7 bases from V and 5 bases from J, with 17 bases between. CDR3 nucleotide sequence: TGTGCCAGCATCCCAGGTTGGGGTTCGAATGAAAAACTGTTTTTT. Protein: CASIPGWGSNEKLFF.